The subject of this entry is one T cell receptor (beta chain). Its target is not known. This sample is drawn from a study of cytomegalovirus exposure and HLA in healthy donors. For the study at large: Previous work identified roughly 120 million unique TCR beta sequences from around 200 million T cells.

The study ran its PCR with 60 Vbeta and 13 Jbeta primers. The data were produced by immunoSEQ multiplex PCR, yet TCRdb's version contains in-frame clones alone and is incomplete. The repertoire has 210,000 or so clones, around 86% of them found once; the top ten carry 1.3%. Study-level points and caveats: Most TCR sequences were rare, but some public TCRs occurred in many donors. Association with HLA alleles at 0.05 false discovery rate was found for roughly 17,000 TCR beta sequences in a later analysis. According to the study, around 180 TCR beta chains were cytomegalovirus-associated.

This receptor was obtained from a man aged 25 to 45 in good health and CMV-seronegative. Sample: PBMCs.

CDR3 sequence: CASSSRTGSHEQYF. In nucleotides, the CDR3 is TGCGCCAGCAGCTCGAGGACAGGGAGCCACGAGCAGTACTTC. The rearrangement joins TRBV5-1 to TRBJ2-5; the match to TRBD1 covers 8 bases. The tail of the sequence fits TRBJ2-7 better, so the J call may be wrong. The CDR3 is 14 amino acids. Germline V lookup: CDR1 SGHRS, CDR2 YFSETQ.